These T cell receptor beta chains were read from a single sample in a study of vaccination and CD4 T cells after COVID-19. For these receptors, no antigen is known. TCRdb passed the PCR reads through MiXCR, listing each CDR3 protein once. The data show 20,000 or so distinct CDR3 sequences, approximately 22% seen once. Sequencing was performed on cultured CD4+ T cells from blood. All receptors derive from a human donor with COVID-19. The CDR3 runs from the conserved cysteine through the conserved F or W. The D gene is left open where the match is weak. Clone size is given for some rows only: seen once, a few or many times, or a class if the clone is expanded.

v_gene	len	d_gene	j_gene	abundance	CDR3aa	CDR3nt
TRBV6-1	17	TRBD1	TRBJ1-3	.	CASSAGTGFGSGNTIYF	TGTGCCAGCAGCGCCGGGACAGGGTTTGGTTCTGGAAACACCATATATTTT
TRBV6-5	17	TRBD1	TRBJ2-1	.	CASSSFPGTGGLLTQFF	TGTGCCAGCAGTTCCTTTCCCGGGACAGGGGGGCTCCTCACGCAGTTCTTC
TRBV19	13	.	TRBJ2-2	.	CASSSVTTGELFF	TGTGCCAGTAGTTCGGTTACCACCGGGGAGCTGTTTTTT
TRBV11-1	15	.	TRBJ1-5	.	CASSLRGGWDQPQHF	TGTGCCAGCAGTCTTAGGGGCGGTTGGGATCAGCCCCAGCATTTT
TRBV6-1	11	.	TRBJ1-2	few	CASNTNYGYTF	TGTGCCAGCAACACCAACTATGGCTACACCTTC
TRBV5-1	16	.	TRBJ1-2	.	CASSLGGSRSNYGYTF	TGCGCCAGCAGCTTGGGGGGTAGCCGCTCTAACTATGGCTACACCTTC
TRBV12-5	13	.	TRBJ1-1	few	CASGFYSVTEAFF	TGTGCTAGTGGTTTTTATTCGGTAACTGAAGCTTTCTTT
TRBV7-8	15	TRBD2	TRBJ2-7	.	CASSLGRGGPYEQYF	TGTGCCAGCAGCTTAGGGCGGGGGGGCCCCTACGAGCAGTACTTC
TRBV12-1	15	.	TRBJ1-1	few	CASSETVHKNTEAFF	TGTGCCAGCAGCGAAACTGTCCATAAGAACACTGAAGCTTTCTTT
TRBV20-1	17	TRBD1	TRBJ1-5	medium-sized	CSAIKGSAGGVLRPQHF	TGCAGTGCTATTAAAGGTTCGGCAGGGGGCGTTTTGAGGCCCCAGCATTTT
TRBV23-1	14	.	TRBJ1-6	.	CASSRSGDNSPLHF	TGCGCCAGCAGTCGGTCAGGGGATAATTCACCCCTCCACTTT
TRBV12-3/TRBV12-4	15	.	TRBJ1-2	few	CASSLWQGANYGYTF	TGTGCCAGCAGTTTATGGCAAGGAGCTAACTATGGCTACACCTTC
TRBV20-1	12	.	TRBJ2-3	.	CSAGGGTDTQYF	TGCAGTGCCGGCGGGGGCACAGATACGCAGTATTTT
TRBV6-5	14	.	TRBJ1-1	.	CASSLQGFGTEAFF	TGTGCCAGCAGTTTACAGGGATTCGGCACTGAAGCTTTCTTT
TRBV2	15	TRBD2	TRBJ2-2	.	CASSPGGAGTGELFF	TGTGCCAGCAGTCCCGGGGGGGCAGGAACCGGGGAGCTGTTTTTT
TRBV28	14	.	TRBJ1-2	.	CASSPTGGGYGYTF	TGTGCCAGCAGCCCCACGGGGGGGGGCTATGGCTACACCTTC
TRBV30	13	TRBD2	TRBJ2-5	few	CAWSGGLRETQYF	TGTGCCTGGAGTGGGGGACTAAGAGAGACCCAGTACTTC
TRBV14	18	TRBD1	TRBJ2-3	.	CASSQARTGSWGNRVQYF	TGTGCCAGCAGCCAAGCCCGGACAGGGAGTTGGGGTAATCGTGTGCAGTATTTT
TRBV6-1	13	.	TRBJ1-2	.	CASSDRINYGYTF	TGTGCCAGCAGCGACAGGATTAACTATGGCTACACCTTC
TRBV5-1	14	.	TRBJ2-7	.	CASTPQGSSYEQYF	TGCGCCAGCACCCCACAGGGTAGCTCCTACGAGCAGTACTTC
TRBV5-1	16	TRBD1	TRBJ2-1	.	CASSLTGDRVGNEQFF	TGCGCCAGCAGCTTGACGGGGGACAGGGTCGGAAATGAGCAGTTCTTC
TRBV12-1	14	.	TRBJ1-2	.	CASSLIRVRYGYTF	TGTGCCAGCAGCTTGATCAGGGTCCGATATGGCTACACCTTC
TRBV14	12	TRBD1	TRBJ1-2	.	CASSRQGYGYTF	TGTGCCAGCAGCCGACAGGGCTATGGCTACACCTTC
TRBV7-3	13	.	TRBJ1-1	few	CASSLEYGAEAFF	TGTGCCAGCAGCTTAGAATACGGGGCTGAAGCTTTCTTT
TRBV20-1	14	TRBD2	TRBJ2-3	few	CSAMIAGSTDTQYF	TGCAGTGCTATGATAGCGGGGAGCACAGATACGCAGTATTTT
TRBV7-3	12	.	TRBJ2-3	.	CASSLTGSTQYF	TGTGCCAGCAGCTTAACGGGCTCTACGCAGTATTTT
TRBV18	14	TRBD1	TRBJ2-5	.	CASFPGTGGETQYF	TGTGCCAGCTTTCCCGGGACAGGGGGAGAGACCCAGTACTTC
TRBV6-2/TRBV6-3	13	.	TRBJ2-7	.	CASSAGRSYEQYF	TGTGCCAGCAGTGCAGGGCGATCCTACGAGCAGTACTTC
TRBV3-1	14	.	TRBJ1-1	.	CASSQVSGGTEAFF	TGTGCCAGCAGCCAAGTATCCGGGGGAACTGAAGCTTTCTTT
TRBV10-2	17	TRBD1	TRBJ1-5	few	CASSDPAQGVKGQPQHF	TGCGCCAGCAGTGACCCAGCACAGGGGGTGAAGGGTCAGCCCCAGCATTTT
TRBV19	14	TRBD1	TRBJ2-5	.	CAGSTDRAGETQYF	TGTGCCGGTAGTACGGACAGGGCCGGGGAGACCCAGTACTTC
TRBV5-4	15	.	TRBJ2-5	few	CASSLVLAGKETQYF	TGTGCCAGCAGCTTGGTATTGGCGGGGAAAGAGACCCAGTACTTC
TRBV7-9	15	TRBD1	TRBJ2-1	.	CATPWGTGGYNEQFF	TGTGCCACCCCGTGGGGGACAGGGGGTTACAATGAGCAGTTCTTC
TRBV24-1	14	.	TRBJ2-7	few	CATSVAGSTYEQYF	TGTGCCACCAGTGTCGCGGGGTCCACCTACGAGCAGTACTTC
TRBV5-3	15	.	TRBJ1-1	.	CARSLAGAGNTEAFF	TGTGCCAGAAGCTTGGCGGGGGCCGGGAACACTGAAGCTTTCTTT
TRBV7-2	15	TRBD1	TRBJ2-7	few	CASSLDRGLINEQYF	TGTGCCAGCAGCCTAGACAGGGGCCTAATAAACGAGCAGTACTTC
TRBV6-1	15	.	TRBJ1-3	.	CASSEGHSSGNTIYF	TGTGCCAGCAGTGAAGGACACAGCTCTGGAAACACCATATATTTT
TRBV12-3/TRBV12-4	15	.	TRBJ2-3	.	CASSLMDSRTDTQYF	TGTGCCAGCAGTTTAATGGATTCTCGCACAGATACGCAGTATTTT
TRBV7-9	14	.	TRBJ1-1	few	CASSFRGGSTEAFF	TGTGCCAGCAGCTTCAGGGGAGGGAGCACTGAAGCTTTCTTT
TRBV30	15	TRBD2	TRBJ2-7	once	CAGTPIAGTTYEQYF	TGTGCCGGTACCCCTATAGCGGGGACGACCTACGAGCAGTACTTC
TRBV29-1	15	TRBD2	TRBJ2-5	.	CSVKGTSGAGETQYF	TGCAGCGTCAAAGGGACTAGCGGGGCGGGGGAGACCCAGTACTTC
TRBV7-2	14	.	TRBJ1-5	.	CASSQDGVNQPQHF	TGTGCCAGCAGCCAGGACGGGGTCAATCAGCCCCAGCATTTT
TRBV2	13	.	TRBJ2-5	.	CATGPGREETQYF	TGTGCCACTGGGCCGGGCAGAGAAGAGACCCAGTACTTC
TRBV27	15	TRBD1	TRBJ1-5	medium-sized	CASSPGTGGLQPQHF	TGTGCCAGCAGCCCCGGGACAGGGGGCTTGCAGCCCCAGCATTTT
TRBV29-1	14	TRBD1	TRBJ1-2	.	CSVEVDRGNRGYTF	TGCAGCGTTGAAGTGGACAGGGGAAATCGTGGCTACACCTTC
TRBV7-9	13	.	TRBJ2-2	.	CASRPDGAGELFF	TGTGCCAGCAGACCGGACGGAGCCGGGGAGCTGTTTTTT
TRBV19	15	TRBD1	TRBJ1-6	medium-sized	CASSAQGQKNSPLHF	TGTGCCAGTAGTGCCCAGGGACAGAAGAATTCACCCCTCCACTTT
TRBV6-1	12	.	TRBJ1-6	.	CASRADNSPLHF	TGTGCCAGCAGGGCAGATAATTCACCCCTCCACTTT
TRBV10-3	12	.	TRBJ2-7	few	CATQKQGYEQYF	TGTGCCACCCAAAAACAGGGCTACGAGCAGTACTTC
TRBV18	17	TRBD1	TRBJ2-7	once	CASSLGTGALSSYEQYF	TGTGCCAGCTCACTAGGGACAGGGGCACTGAGCTCCTACGAGCAGTACTTC
TRBV6-2/TRBV6-3	15	.	TRBJ1-1	.	CASTPPPGRDTEAFF	TGTGCCAGCACTCCACCCCCGGGGAGGGACACTGAAGCTTTCTTT
TRBV5-1	12	.	TRBJ1-2	.	CASSSGENGYTF	TGCGCCAGCAGCTCGGGAGAAAATGGCTACACCTTC
TRBV6-5	16	.	TRBJ2-5	few	CASSFRSGAYQETQYF	TGTGCCAGCAGTTTCCGCTCGGGGGCTTACCAAGAGACCCAGTACTTC
TRBV6-2/TRBV6-3	14	TRBD1	TRBJ2-2	.	CASSSGQSVRELFF	TGTGCCAGCAGCTCGGGACAGAGCGTCAGGGAGCTGTTTTTT
TRBV7-9	13	.	TRBJ1-4	few	CASSSQLHPKLFF	TGTGCCAGCAGCTCCCAACTTCACCCGAAACTGTTTTTT
TRBV11-3	13	.	TRBJ2-7	few	CASSLVQTYEQYF	TGTGCCAGCAGCTTAGTTCAGACCTACGAGCAGTACTTC
TRBV4-1	16	.	TRBJ2-3	few	CASSQEMGLPRDTQYF	TGCGCCAGCAGCCAAGAGATGGGACTCCCAAGAGATACGCAGTATTTT
TRBV20-1	15	TRBD1	TRBJ1-4	.	CSASATDRPNEKLFF	TGCAGTGCTAGTGCAACGGACAGGCCTAATGAAAAACTGTTTTTT
TRBV19	16	.	TRBJ1-3	.	CASSLRASASGNTIYF	TGTGCCAGTAGTTTAAGGGCGTCAGCCTCTGGAAACACCATATATTTT